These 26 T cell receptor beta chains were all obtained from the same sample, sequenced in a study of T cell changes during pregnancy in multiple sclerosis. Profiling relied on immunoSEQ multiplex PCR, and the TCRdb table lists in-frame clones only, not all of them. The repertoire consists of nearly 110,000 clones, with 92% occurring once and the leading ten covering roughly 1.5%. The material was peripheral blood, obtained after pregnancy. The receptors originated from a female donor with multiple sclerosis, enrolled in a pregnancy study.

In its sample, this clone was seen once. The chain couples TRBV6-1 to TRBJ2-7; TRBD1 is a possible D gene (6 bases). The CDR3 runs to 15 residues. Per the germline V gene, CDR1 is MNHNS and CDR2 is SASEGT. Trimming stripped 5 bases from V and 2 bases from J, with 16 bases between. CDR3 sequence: CASSQTGLVAYEQYF. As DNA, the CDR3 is TGTGCCAGCAGTCAAACAGGGCTGGTAGCCTACGAGCAGTACTTC.

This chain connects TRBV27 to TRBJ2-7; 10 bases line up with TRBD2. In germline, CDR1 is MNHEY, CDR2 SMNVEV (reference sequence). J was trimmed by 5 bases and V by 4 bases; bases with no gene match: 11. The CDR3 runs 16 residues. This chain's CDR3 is CASSSWSSGRRDEQYF. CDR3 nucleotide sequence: TGTGCCAGCAGTTCATGGTCTAGCGGGAGAAGGGACGAGCAGTACTTC.

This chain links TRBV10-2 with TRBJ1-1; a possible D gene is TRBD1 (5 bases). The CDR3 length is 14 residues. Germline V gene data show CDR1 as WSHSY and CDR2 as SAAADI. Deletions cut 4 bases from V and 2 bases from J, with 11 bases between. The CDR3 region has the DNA TGCGCCAGCAGTGTCGACAGAGGCAACACTGAAGCTTTCTTT. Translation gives CASSVDRGNTEAFF.

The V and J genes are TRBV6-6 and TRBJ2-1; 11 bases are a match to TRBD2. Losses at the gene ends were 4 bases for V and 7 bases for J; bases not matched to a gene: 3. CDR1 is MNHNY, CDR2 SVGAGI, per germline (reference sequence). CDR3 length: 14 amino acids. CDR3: CASSLAGGLNEQFF. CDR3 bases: TGTGCCAGCAGTTTAGCGGGGGGGCTGAATGAGCAGTTCTTC.

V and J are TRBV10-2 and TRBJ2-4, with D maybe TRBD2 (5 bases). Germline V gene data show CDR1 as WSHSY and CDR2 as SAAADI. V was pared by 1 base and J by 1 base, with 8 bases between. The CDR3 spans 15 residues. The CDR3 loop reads CASSEYRTAKNIQYF. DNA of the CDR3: TGCGCCAGCAGTGAGTACCGGACTGCCAAAAACATTCAGTACTTC.

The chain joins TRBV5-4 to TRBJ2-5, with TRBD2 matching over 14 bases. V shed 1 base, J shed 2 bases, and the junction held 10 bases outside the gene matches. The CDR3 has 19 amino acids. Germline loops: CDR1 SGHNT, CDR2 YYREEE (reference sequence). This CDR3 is CASSLSPRGLAGAQETQYF. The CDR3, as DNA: TGTGCCAGCAGCTTGAGTCCCAGGGGACTAGCGGGAGCGCAAGAGACCCAGTACTTC.

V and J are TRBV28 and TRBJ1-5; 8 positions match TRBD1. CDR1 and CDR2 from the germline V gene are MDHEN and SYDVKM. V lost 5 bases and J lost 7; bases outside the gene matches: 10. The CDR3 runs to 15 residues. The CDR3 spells CASSGPDRARQPQHF. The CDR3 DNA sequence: TGTGCCAGCAGTGGGCCGGACAGGGCTAGGCAGCCCCAGCATTTT.

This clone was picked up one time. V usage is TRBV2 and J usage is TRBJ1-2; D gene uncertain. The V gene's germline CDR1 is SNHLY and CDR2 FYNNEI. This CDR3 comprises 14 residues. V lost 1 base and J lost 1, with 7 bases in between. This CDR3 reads CASSEVESNYGYTF. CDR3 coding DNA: TGTGCCAGCAGTGAAGTAGAAAGTAACTATGGCTACACCTTC.

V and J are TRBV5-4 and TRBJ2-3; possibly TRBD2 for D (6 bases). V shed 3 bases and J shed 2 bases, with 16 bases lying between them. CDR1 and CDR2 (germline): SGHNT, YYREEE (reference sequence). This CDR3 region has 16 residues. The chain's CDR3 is CASSSAGTRTTDTQYF. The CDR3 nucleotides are TGTGCCAGCAGCTCTGCCGGGACTCGGACCACAGATACGCAGTATTTT.

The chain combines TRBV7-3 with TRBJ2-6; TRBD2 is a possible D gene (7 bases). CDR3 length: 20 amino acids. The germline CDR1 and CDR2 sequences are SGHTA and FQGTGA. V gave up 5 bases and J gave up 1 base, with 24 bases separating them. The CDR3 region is CASSLGGGGSGESGANVLTF. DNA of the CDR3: TGTGCCAGCAGCCTAGGAGGCGGGGGCAGTGGGGAATCTGGGGCCAACGTCCTGACTTTC.

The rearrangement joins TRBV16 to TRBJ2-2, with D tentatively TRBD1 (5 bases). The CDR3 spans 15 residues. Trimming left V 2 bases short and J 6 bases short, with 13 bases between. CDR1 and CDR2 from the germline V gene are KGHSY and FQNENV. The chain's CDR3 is CASSQLGPGSGELFF. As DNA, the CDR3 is TGTGCCAGCAGCCAACTGGGTCCAGGGTCCGGGGAGCTGTTTTTT.

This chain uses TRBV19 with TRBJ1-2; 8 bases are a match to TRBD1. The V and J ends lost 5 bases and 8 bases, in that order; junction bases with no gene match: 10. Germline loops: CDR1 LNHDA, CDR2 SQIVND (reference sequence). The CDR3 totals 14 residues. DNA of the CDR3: TGTGCCAGTAGTGCCACCGGACAGGGCCCGGGCTACACCTTC. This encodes CASSATGQGPGYTF.

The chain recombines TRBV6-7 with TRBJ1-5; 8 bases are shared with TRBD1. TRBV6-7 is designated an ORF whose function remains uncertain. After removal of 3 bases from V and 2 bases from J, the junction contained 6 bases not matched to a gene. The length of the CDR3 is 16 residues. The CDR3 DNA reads TGTGCCAGCAGTTATATCGGACAGGGCGGCAATCAGCCCCAGCATTTT. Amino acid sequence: CASSYIGQGGNQPQHF.

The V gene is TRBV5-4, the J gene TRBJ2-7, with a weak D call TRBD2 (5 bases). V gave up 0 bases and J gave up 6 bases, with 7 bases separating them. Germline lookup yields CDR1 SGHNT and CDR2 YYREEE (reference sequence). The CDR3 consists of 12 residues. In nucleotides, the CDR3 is TGTGCCAGCAGCTTGGACAGCGGCGAGCAGTACTTC. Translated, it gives CASSLDSGEQYF.

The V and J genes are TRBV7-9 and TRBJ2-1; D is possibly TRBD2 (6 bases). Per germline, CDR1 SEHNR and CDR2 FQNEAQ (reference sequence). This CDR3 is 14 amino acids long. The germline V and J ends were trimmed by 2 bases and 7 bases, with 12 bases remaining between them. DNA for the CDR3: TGTGCCAGCAGCTTATCGGGAGTTGTGAATGAGCAGTTCTTC. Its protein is CASSLSGVVNEQFF.

The CDR3 region is CASSPSGRATDTQYF. CDR3 bases: TGCGCCAGCAGTCCTAGCGGGAGGGCCACAGATACGCAGTATTTT. The chain couples TRBV10-2 to TRBJ2-3, with 12 bases aligning to TRBD2. J was trimmed by 2 bases and V by 5 bases; bases with no gene match: 2. Germline CDR1 and CDR2: WSHSY and SAAADI. The CDR3 is 15 residues long.

CDR3 in DNA: TGTGCCAGCAGCTCCCGGCAGGCCGGTGGCTACACCTTC. Amino acids: CASSSRQAGGYTF. The chain recombines TRBV7-7 with TRBJ1-2, with D uncertain. Germline V CDR1 and CDR2: SSHAT, FNYEAQ (reference sequence). Trimming cost V 4 bases and J 7 bases, with 13 bases left between them. The CDR3 has 13 residues.

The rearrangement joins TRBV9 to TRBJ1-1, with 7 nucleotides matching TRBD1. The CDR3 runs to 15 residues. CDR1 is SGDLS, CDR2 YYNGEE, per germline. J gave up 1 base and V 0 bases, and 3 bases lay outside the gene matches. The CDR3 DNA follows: TGTGCCAGCAGCGTAGGAACAGGGGCGAACACTGAAGCTTTCTTT. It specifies CASSVGTGANTEAFF.

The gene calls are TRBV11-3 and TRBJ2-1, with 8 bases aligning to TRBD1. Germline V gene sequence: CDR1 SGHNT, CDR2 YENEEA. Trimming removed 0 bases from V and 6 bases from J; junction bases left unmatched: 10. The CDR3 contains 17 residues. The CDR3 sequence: CASSLDSGQGRTNEQFF. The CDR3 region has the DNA TGTGCCAGCAGCTTAGATTCCGGACAGGGAAGGACCAATGAGCAGTTCTTC.

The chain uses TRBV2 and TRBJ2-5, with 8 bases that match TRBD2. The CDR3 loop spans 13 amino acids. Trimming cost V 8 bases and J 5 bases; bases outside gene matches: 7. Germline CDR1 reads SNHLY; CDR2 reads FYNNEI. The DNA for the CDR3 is TGTGCCAGCGGGAGCGGGAGTTTGGAGACCCAGTACTTC. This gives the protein CASGSGSLETQYF. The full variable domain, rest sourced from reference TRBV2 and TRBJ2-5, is EPEVTQTPSHQVTQMGQEVILRCVPISNHLYFYWYRQILGQKVEFLVSFYNNEISEKSEIFDDQFSVERPDGSNFTLKIRSTKLEDSAMYFCASGSGSLETQYFGPGTRLLVL.

The CDR3 here is CASSSDRGTYNEQFF. CDR3 sequence (DNA): TGTGCCAGCAGCTCGGACAGGGGGACCTACAATGAGCAGTTCTTC. This chain uses TRBV7-2 with TRBJ2-1, with 10 bases identical to TRBD1. The ends lost 4 bases at V and 2 bases at J; junction bases unmatched: 2. This CDR3 is built from 15 residues. Germline CDR1 SGHTA, CDR2 FQGNSA.

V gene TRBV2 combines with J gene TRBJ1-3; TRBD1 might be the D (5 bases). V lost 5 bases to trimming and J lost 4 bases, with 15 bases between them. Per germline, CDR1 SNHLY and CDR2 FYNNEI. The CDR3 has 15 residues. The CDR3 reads CASSFLTAGGNTIYF. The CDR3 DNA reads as TGTGCCAGCAGTTTCCTGACAGCCGGCGGAAACACCATATATTTT.

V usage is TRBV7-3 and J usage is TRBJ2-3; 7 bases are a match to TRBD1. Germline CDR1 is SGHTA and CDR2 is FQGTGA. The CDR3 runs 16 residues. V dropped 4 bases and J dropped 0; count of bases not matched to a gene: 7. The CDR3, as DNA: TGTGCCAGCAGCTCAACAGGGGCGAGGAGCACAGATACGCAGTATTTT. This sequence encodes CASSSTGARSTDTQYF.

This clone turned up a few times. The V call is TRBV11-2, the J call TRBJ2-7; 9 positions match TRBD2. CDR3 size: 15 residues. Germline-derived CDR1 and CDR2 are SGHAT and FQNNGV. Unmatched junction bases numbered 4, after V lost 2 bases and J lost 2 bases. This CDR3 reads CASSLLTSGTYEQYF. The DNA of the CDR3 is TGTGCCAGCAGCTTACTGACTAGCGGAACCTACGAGCAGTACTTC. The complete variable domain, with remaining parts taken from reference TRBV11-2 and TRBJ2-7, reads EAGVAQSPRYKIIEKRQSVAFWCNPISGHATLYWYQQILGQGPKLLIQFQNNGVVDDSQLPKDRFSAERLKGVDSTLKIQPAKLEDSAVYLCASSLLTSGTYEQYFGPGTRLTVT.

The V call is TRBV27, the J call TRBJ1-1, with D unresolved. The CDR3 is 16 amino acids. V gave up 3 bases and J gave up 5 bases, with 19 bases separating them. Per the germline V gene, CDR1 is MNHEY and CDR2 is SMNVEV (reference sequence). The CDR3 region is CASSFLVPGAGTEAFF. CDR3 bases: TGTGCCAGCAGTTTCCTCGTCCCGGGTGCTGGAACTGAAGCTTTCTTT.

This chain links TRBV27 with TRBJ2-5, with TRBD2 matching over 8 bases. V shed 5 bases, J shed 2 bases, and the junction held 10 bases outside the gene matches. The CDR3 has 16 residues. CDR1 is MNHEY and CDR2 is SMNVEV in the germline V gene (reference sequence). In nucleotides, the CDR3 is TGTGCCAGCAGTCCCTGGACTAGCAGATCTCAAGAGACCCAGTACTTC. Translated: CASSPWTSRSQETQYF.